The 20 T cell receptor beta chains below come from one sample, sequenced in a study of blood T cell repertoires in COVID-19. The assay was immunoSEQ multiplex PCR, and TCRdb's table has in-frame clones only and misses some. The sample contains 290,000 or so clones, 85% to 90% of which appear only once. The sample consisted of PBMCs or T cells enriched from blood (not recorded which). Receptor source: a woman younger than 35 with acute COVID-19.

This chain uses TRBV27 with TRBJ1-1, with TRBD1 matching 7 bases. CDR3 length equals 16 residues. V lost 2 bases to trimming and J lost 4 bases; unmatched junction nucleotides: 10. Germline V gene sequence: CDR1 MNHEY, CDR2 SMNVEV (reference sequence). The CDR3 region has the DNA TGTGCCAGCAGTTTAAGGGCAGGGGGTATAGTCACTGAAGCTTTCTTT. This translates into CASSLRAGGIVTEAFF.

The chain employs TRBV28 and TRBJ1-1, with a tentative D call TRBD1 (5 bases). V lost 6 bases and J lost 4, with 12 bases in between. Germline loops: CDR1 MDHEN, CDR2 SYDVKM. There are 13 residues in the CDR3. The CDR3: CASSNFRATEAFF. In DNA, the CDR3 is TGTGCCAGCAGCAACTTCAGGGCCACTGAAGCTTTCTTT.

This chain joins TRBV6-5 and TRBJ2-1, with D perhaps matching TRBD1 (5 bases). The CDR3 extends over 14 amino acids. Between the trimmed V and J ends, which lost 0 bases and 8 bases, there was a span of 11 bases. CDR1 and CDR2 (germline): MNHEY, SVGAGI. CDR3 loop: CASSYSSRGDEQFF. DNA for the CDR3: TGTGCCAGCAGTTACTCGAGTAGGGGCGATGAGCAGTTCTTC.

V usage is TRBV5-8 and J usage is TRBJ1-3; no firm D call. Germline CDR1 SGHTS, CDR2 YDEGEE. CDR3 size: 15 residues. Trimming took 0 bases from V and 1 from J, leaving 8 bases between them. The CDR3 DNA follows: TGTGCCAGCAGCTTGGACCCGAGATCTGGAAACACCATATATTTT. Translating gives CASSLDPRSGNTIYF.

The gene calls are TRBV4-1 and TRBJ1-1; TRBD1 matches 8 bases. Germline V gives CDR1 MGHRA, CDR2 YSYEKL. This CDR3 comprises 14 residues. V was pared by 4 bases and J by 3 bases, with 4 bases of the junction left unmatched. CDR3 in DNA: TGCGCCAGCAGCCTACAGGGGGGCGACACTGAAGCTTTCTTT. Translating it yields CASSLQGGDTEAFF.

The V gene is TRBV9, the J gene TRBJ2-3, with 7 nucleotides matching TRBD2. V lost 5 bases, J lost 2 bases, and 11 bases stayed unmatched. CDR3 length: 16 amino acids. Germline CDR1 is SGDLS and CDR2 is YYNGEE. The CDR3 region is CASSVGGTGFTDTQYF. The CDR3 DNA follows: TGTGCCAGCAGTGTGGGAGGGACGGGTTTCACAGATACGCAGTATTTT.

The chain joins TRBV11-2 to TRBJ2-1; 9 bases line up with TRBD1. The J segment lost 4 bases and the V segment lost 5 bases, leaving 9 bases of the junction unmatched. The CDR3 has 16 residues. The germline V gene encodes CDR1 SGHAT and CDR2 FQNNGV. The chain's CDR3 is CASSTHRDRVYNEQFF. Written as DNA, the CDR3 is TGTGCCAGCAGCACTCACCGGGACAGGGTATACAATGAGCAGTTCTTC.

The rearrangement uses TRBV7-3 and TRBJ2-3; tentative D call: TRBD1 (6 bases). The CDR3 runs to 16 residues. The V end lost 4 bases, the J end lost 5 bases, and 19 bases lay between the germline ends. From germline, CDR1 is SGHTA and CDR2 FQGTGA. CDR3 region: CASSSLTGSDGDTQYF. The CDR3 nucleotides are TGTGCCAGCAGCTCATTGACAGGTTCGGATGGAGATACGCAGTATTTT.

This clone was detected only once. The genes are TRBV9 and TRBJ2-3; 8 nucleotides match TRBD2. The V segment lost 1 base and the J segment 6 bases; nucleotides outside the gene matches: 10. The CDR3 consists of 16 residues. Germline V gene data show CDR1 as SGDLS and CDR2 as YYNGEE. In DNA form, the CDR3 reads TGTGCCAGCAGCGTACTGGGTAGCGGGATTTCGGATACGCAGTATTTT. The encoded protein is CASSVLGSGISDTQYF.

This clone was seen only once. This same CDR3 is encoded by further DNA sequences in the sample. The J gene is TRBJ2-3, the V gene TRBV9, with 9 bases identical to TRBD2. The trim removed 1 base at V and 2 bases at J, leaving 2 bases unmatched. The CDR3 runs 15 residues. The germline V gene encodes CDR1 SGDLS and CDR2 YYNGEE. CDR3 amino acids: CASSVTSGPTDTQYF. The CDR3 region has the DNA TGTGCCAGCAGCGTAACTAGCGGGCCCACAGATACGCAGTATTTT. Looking up the rest from reference TRBV9 and TRBJ2-3 gives the full variable domain: DSGVTQTPKHLITATGQRVTLRCSPRSGDLSVYWYQQSLDQGLQFLIQYYNGEERAKGNILERFSAQQFPDLHSELNLSSLELGDSALYFCASSVTSGPTDTQYFGPGTRLTVL.

The chain links TRBV9 to TRBJ2-7; 7 positions agree with TRBD2. J lost 4 bases, V lost 0 bases, and 4 bases had no gene match. This CDR3 contains 14 residues. Germline lookup yields CDR1 SGDLS and CDR2 YYNGEE. This CDR3 is CASSVGRESYEQYF. CDR3 in DNA: TGTGCCAGCAGCGTAGGGCGGGAGTCGTACGAGCAGTACTTC.

The chain uses TRBV20-1 and TRBJ2-7; the D is unclear. The germline V gene encodes CDR1 DFQATT and CDR2 SNEGSKA (reference sequence). The V and J ends lost 5 bases and 6 bases respectively, with 11 bases between them. The CDR3 totals 11 residues. In DNA form, the CDR3 reads TGCAGTGCTCCCCCCCAGGTCGAGCAGTACTTC. As protein: CSAPPQVEQYF.

The V gene is TRBV5-1, the J gene TRBJ2-7; 10 bases agree with TRBD1. This CDR3 contains 16 residues. The germline V gene has CDR1 SGHRS and CDR2 YFSETQ. V was pared by 0 bases and J by 6 bases, with 9 bases of the junction left unmatched. The CDR3 sequence is CASSLADRGRRGEQYF. The CDR3 DNA reads TGCGCCAGCAGCTTGGCCGACAGGGGGCGACGGGGCGAGCAGTACTTC.

The rearrangement joins TRBV4-2 to TRBJ1-2; D perhaps matches TRBD1 (6 bases). The CDR3 totals 16 residues. The ends were cut back, 0 bases at V and 2 bases at J, with 13 bases in the middle. Germline CDR1 LGHNA, CDR2 YNFKEQ. CDR3 nucleotide sequence: TGTGCCAGCAGCCAAGATTATCGGGGACAAAACTATGGCTACACCTTC. Translation: CASSQDYRGQNYGYTF.

This chain joins TRBV5-4 and TRBJ1-1; D is undetermined. Germline V gene lookup returns CDR1 SGHNT and CDR2 YYREEE (reference sequence). Trimming shortened V by 3 bases and J by 8 bases, and 11 bases separated the two germline ends. This CDR3 has 12 residues. As DNA, the CDR3 is TGTGCCAGCAGCTACACGGGAACGGAAGCTTTCTTT. This gives the protein CASSYTGTEAFF.

The genes are TRBV12-3 or TRBV12-4 and TRBJ1-2; D call uncertain. V dropped 3 bases and J dropped 8 bases, with 10 bases sitting between them. The length of the CDR3 is 12 residues. CDR3 DNA: TGTGCCAGCAGTTTCGGCGGGAGGGGCTACACCTTC. Translating gives CASSFGGRGYTF.

A few counts support this clone. The V call is TRBV9, the J call TRBJ1-1; D unclear. Between the trimmed V and J ends, which lost 2 bases and 6 bases, there was a span of 11 bases. Germline CDR1 is SGDLS and CDR2 is YYNGEE. This CDR3 contains 13 residues. The CDR3 reads CASSVGRQSEAFF. CDR3 DNA: TGTGCCAGCAGCGTGGGTCGACAATCTGAAGCTTTCTTT. Using reference TRBV9 and TRBJ1-1 for the parts outside the CDR3, the full variable domain is DSGVTQTPKHLITATGQRVTLRCSPRSGDLSVYWYQQSLDQGLQFLIQYYNGEERAKGNILERFSAQQFPDLHSELNLSSLELGDSALYFCASSVGRQSEAFFGQGTRLTVV.

Only one count was recorded for this clone. The CDR3 loop reads CASSLSRVEKLFF. The DNA of the CDR3 is TGTGCCAGCAGCTTGTCCAGGGTTGAAAAACTGTTTTTT. V is TRBV7-9 and J is TRBJ1-4; D may be TRBD1 (5 bases). CDR3 length equals 13 residues. V was pared by 3 bases and J by 7 bases, with 9 bases between. CDR1 SEHNR and CDR2 FQNEAQ come from the germline V gene (reference sequence).

In its sample, this clone was seen a few times. Here the CDR3 reads CAWRSLGSSYNSPLHF. In DNA form, the CDR3 reads TGTGCCTGGAGATCTCTGGGGAGCTCCTATAATTCACCCCTCCACTTT. The chain has TRBV30 and TRBJ1-6; D is ambiguous. This CDR3 spans 16 amino acids. V was shortened by 3 bases and J by 0 bases, with 12 bases between the two germline ends. CDR1 and CDR2 (germline): GTSNPN, SVGIG (reference sequence).

The count of this clone is one. V gene TRBV7-9 combines with J gene TRBJ2-2; 8 bases agree with TRBD1. The CDR3 sequence is 14 residues long. Germline V gives CDR1 SEHNR, CDR2 FQNEAQ (reference sequence). J gave up 0 bases and V 11 bases, and 5 bases lay outside the gene matches. The CDR3 nucleotides read TGTGCCGCCTCGGGACAGGCGAACACCGGGGAGCTGTTTTTT. It yields the protein CAASGQANTGELFF. Filled out from reference TRBV7-9 and TRBJ2-2, the complete variable domain reads DTGVSQNPRHKITKRGQNVTFRCDPISEHNRLYWYRQTLGQGPEFLTYFQNEAQLEKSRLLSDRFSAERPKGSFSTLEIQRTEQGDSAMYLCAASGQANTGELFFGEGSRLTVL.